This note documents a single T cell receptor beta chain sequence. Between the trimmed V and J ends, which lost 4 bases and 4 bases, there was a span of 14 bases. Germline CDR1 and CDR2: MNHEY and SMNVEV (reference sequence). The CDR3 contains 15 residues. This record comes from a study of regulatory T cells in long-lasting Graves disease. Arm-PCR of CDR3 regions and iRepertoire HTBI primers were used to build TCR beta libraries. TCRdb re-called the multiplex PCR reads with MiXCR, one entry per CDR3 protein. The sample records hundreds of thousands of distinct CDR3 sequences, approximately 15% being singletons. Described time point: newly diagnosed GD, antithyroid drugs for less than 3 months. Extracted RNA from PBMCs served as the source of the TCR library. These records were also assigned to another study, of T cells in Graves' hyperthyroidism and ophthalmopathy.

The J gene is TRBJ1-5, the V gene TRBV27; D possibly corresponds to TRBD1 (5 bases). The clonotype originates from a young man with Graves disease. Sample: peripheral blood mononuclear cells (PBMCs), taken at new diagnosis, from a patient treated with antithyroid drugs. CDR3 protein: CASSSPGSGNQPQHF. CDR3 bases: TGTGCCAGCAGTTCTCCAGGGTCGGGGAATCAGCCCCAGCATTTT.